The source of this TCR beta chain is a study of cytomegalovirus exposure and HLA in healthy donors. The CDR3 is 13 residues long. Trimming pared 6 bases from V and 4 bases from J, leaving 12 bases between. The V gene's germline CDR1 is MGHRA and CDR2 YSYEKL. The table lists this clone with a few counts. The PCR used 60 Vbeta and 13 Jbeta primers. Repertoires were generated with immunoSEQ multiplex PCR, while TCRdb's copy carries only in-frame clones and drops some. The sample has some 130,000 clones, 55% to 75% seen once. Input material: PBMCs. The clonotype originates from a man younger than 40 in good health and CMV-seropositive. V is TRBV4-1 and J is TRBJ1-2; perhaps TRBD1 as D (6 bases). The DNA of the CDR3 is TGCGCCAGCAGGCCGGCAGGGGCCTATGGCTACACCTTC. The encoded protein is CASRPAGAYGYTF.